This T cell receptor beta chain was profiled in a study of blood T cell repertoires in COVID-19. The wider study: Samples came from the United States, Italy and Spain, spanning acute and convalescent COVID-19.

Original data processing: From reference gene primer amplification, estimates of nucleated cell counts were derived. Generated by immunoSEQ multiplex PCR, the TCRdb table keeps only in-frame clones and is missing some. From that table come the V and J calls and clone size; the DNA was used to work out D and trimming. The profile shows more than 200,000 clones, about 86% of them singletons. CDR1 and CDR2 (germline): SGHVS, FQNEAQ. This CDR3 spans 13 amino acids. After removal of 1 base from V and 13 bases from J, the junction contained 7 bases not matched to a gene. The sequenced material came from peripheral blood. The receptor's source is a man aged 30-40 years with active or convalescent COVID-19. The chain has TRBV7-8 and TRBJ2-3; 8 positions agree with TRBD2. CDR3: CASSLDISGGKYF. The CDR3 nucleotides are TGTGCCAGCAGCTTAGATATCTCGGGGGGGAAGTATTTT. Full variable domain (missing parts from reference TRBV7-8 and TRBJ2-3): GAGVSQSPRYKVAKRGQDVALRCDPISGHVSLFWYQQALGQGPEFLTYFQNEAQLDKSGLPSDRFFAERPEGSVSTLKIQRTQQEDSAVYLCASSLDISGGKYFGPGTRLTVL.